This TCR beta chain appears in the sequencing data of a study of T cells in Graves' hyperthyroidism and ophthalmopathy (dated by TCRdb to the late 2010s). Study-level background: Peripheral blood was sampled at the time of initial diagnosis, prior to any treatment. After blood sampling, hyperthyroidism patients were treated with methimazole at a starting dose of 30 mg daily, and ophthalmopathy patients were treated with high-dose intravenous methylprednisolone. Whether ophthalmopathy could be predicted prospectively was tested in an independent validation cohort made up of 18 to 20 hyperthyroidism patients plus 17 patients who later progressed to ophthalmopathy. According to the paper, TCR Vbeta CDR3 sequencing was carried out on some 130 peripheral blood samples, which came from fewer than 50 ophthalmopathy, around 75 hyperthyroidism and some 17 progressor patients. For training and testing, the 110 or so patients in the discovery cohort were randomly divided in a 7:3 ratio. To identify TCR V-J signatures that set the groups apart, the researchers used a discovery cohort of about a hundred patients, made up of 40 to 45 with Graves' ophthalmopathy and some 56 with stable Graves' hyperthyroidism. The study also compared thyroid tissue and blood T-cell repertoires from a handful of Graves' hyperthyroidism patients. What the research found in general, with its limitations: A 13 V-J signature model separated ophthalmopathy from stable hyperthyroidism, with nearly 90% sensitivity and just under 84% specificity in cross-validation and 80%/75% in testing. In validation, progression to ophthalmopathy was predicted by the model with nearly 71% sensitivity and 72% to 80% specificity, a median of about 6.4 months before onset. Blood samples also contained most of the expanded thyroid clonotypes (frequency above 0.001), which suggests that blood repertoires may reflect thyroid immune responses. No statistical method was used to fix the sample size in advance, and group allocation was not hidden from the investigators.

The TCR beta CDR3 regions were amplified from RNA transcripts. A first-round RT-PCR of the TCR CDR3 used the HTBI primer set with the Qiagen OneStep RT-PCR kit. The libraries were constructed in a second round of multiplex PCR and then size-selected and purified. Libraries were sequenced paired-end with 100 bp reads on an Illumina HiSeq2000. The paper's processing steps were these. SOAPnuke was used to process the raw data, removing reads that contained adapters or uncalled bases, had a mean Phred below 15, or lacked an exact match to the constant primer or identifier. High-quality paired reads were merged using COPE v1.2.5, and each unique nucleotide sequence was defined as a clonotype. MiTCR v1.1 was used to align the clonotypes against IMGT TRBV, TRBD and TRBJ reference segments. The analysis was restricted to V-J combinations with a frequency above 0.0001, which together covered just over 99% of the repertoires. The TCS score was defined as the ratio of F50 (clonal expansion) to E x V (chaos), calculated using BLOSUM62-based TCRdist between CDR3 peptides within each V-J. Welch's t-statistics and random forest reduced roughly 530 V-J features to about 12, which were used in a naive Bayes classifier (R e1071). TCRdb itself trimmed the public reads at Q25 with fastp, ran MiXCR and retained productive beta chains. Records with the same CDR3 protein are collapsed into one entry carrying the most frequent genes and DNA. The V and J calls shown here were made by TCRdb, not taken from the authors' results. This sample comprises fewer than 650,000 distinct CDR3 sequences, about 15% of them detected only once. The ten top clones hold less than 6% of the sample.

Hyperthyroidism patients were newly diagnosed, with disease duration under 2 months, and aged 18 to 65 years. The study excluded patients with uncontrolled infections, other autoimmune diseases, pregnancy or lactation. Diagnoses were established on the basis of clinical symptoms, serum thyroxine and TRAb, thyroid ultrasound, and orbital computed tomography. For progressor patients, blood was drawn at the first diagnosis of hyperthyroidism, before any ophthalmopathy symptoms had appeared. Ficoll-Paque density gradient centrifugation was used to isolate PBMCs from 8.5 to 10 ml of fresh peripheral blood. Progressor patients were initially diagnosed with Graves' hyperthyroidism and developed ophthalmopathy during follow-up. Total RNA was extracted with Trizol reagent, and quality was checked on an Agilent 2100 Bioanalyzer. Sequences LNHDA (CDR1) and SQIVND (CDR2) are obtained from the germline V gene (reference sequence). The junction shows trimming of 6 bases on V and 0 bases on J, plus 8 bases between the germline ends. The CDR3 comprises 13 residues, both ends counted. Only CDR3 DNA is held: 39 bases, read in frame from base 1.

Remarks on this clonotype: Its antigen is unknown. No conserved phenylalanine or tryptophan is present at the end of the CDR3, so a read error is the likely explanation.

Sample: blood. The clonotype was recovered from a young woman with Graves' hyperthyroidism that later progressed to Graves' ophthalmopathy. Recombination connected TRBV19 to TRBJ1-1, with an unclear D gene assignment. The DNA sequence reads TGTGCCAGTAGGAAGAGAATGAACACTGAAGCTTTCCTT. Its translation reads: CASRKRMNTEAFL.